Each of the 26 T cell receptor beta chains below was sequenced from the same sample in a study of beta chain features in type 1 diabetes. All of the isolated RNA was reverse transcribed, so expressed TCRB transcripts were sequenced. Profiled with immunoSEQ multiplex PCR; TCRdb holds only in-frame clones, not every one. The sample includes approximately 160,000 clones, over 7.5% of them seen just once. The material sequenced was central memory CD4+ T cells from blood. The source is a woman aged 18-29 years in good health.

The chain couples TRBV19 to TRBJ1-3; D ambiguous. CDR1 LNHDA and CDR2 SQIVND come from the germline V gene (reference sequence). This CDR3 region has 15 residues. Trimming pared 5 bases from V and 2 bases from J, leaving 13 bases between. CDR3 sequence (DNA): TGTGCCAGTAGTCCTGGGCAGGCCACTGGAAACACCATATATTTT. Its translation is CASSPGQATGNTIYF.

The gene calls are TRBV5-4 and TRBJ2-3; 11 bases are a match to TRBD2. Trimming at V came to 4 bases and at J to 7 bases, leaving 5 bases not matched to a gene. Germline CDR1 and CDR2: SGHNT and YYREEE (reference sequence). The CDR3 contains 14 residues. The CDR3 bases are TGTGCCAGCAGCAATAGCGGGGGGGAGTATACGCAGTATTTT. This codes for CASSNSGGEYTQYF.

This sequence joins TRBV30 and TRBJ1-2; possibly TRBD1 for D (6 bases). The CDR3 is 12 residues long. Between the trimmed V and J ends, which lost 3 bases and 8 bases, there was a span of 13 bases. Germline lookup yields CDR1 GTSNPN and CDR2 SVGIG (reference sequence). The CDR3 DNA is TGTGCCTGGAGATTAGGGGGTGGCGGCTACACCTTC. Translation gives CAWRLGGGGYTF.

This clone was seen a few times. The chain employs TRBV5-1 and TRBJ2-2, with 7 bases that match TRBD1. Germline V CDR1 and CDR2: SGHRS, YFSETQ. CDR3 length: 16 amino acids. The junction had 2 bases not matched to a gene; V was cut back by 0 bases and J by 0 bases. CDR3 in amino acids: CASSLADRANTGELFF. CDR3 bases: TGCGCCAGCAGCTTGGCCGACAGGGCGAACACCGGGGAGCTGTTTTTT.

On this clone itself: One end of the junction fails to match germline, which may point to a read error. This chain connects TRBV7-2 to TRBJ2-4, with TRBD1 matching over 9 bases. Germline lookup yields CDR1 SGHTA and CDR2 FQGNSA. The CDR3 is made up of 16 amino acids. The CDR3 here is CASTLGGQGGKNIQYF. The CDR3 DNA follows: TGTGCCAGCACCTTAGGGGGACAGGGAGGCAAAAACATTCAGTACTTC.

The sample holds a few counts of this clone. CDR3 in amino acids: CASMGQMNTEAFF. The CDR3 DNA reads as TGTGCCAGCATGGGACAGATGAACACTGAAGCTTTCTTT. The rearrangement uses TRBV2 and TRBJ1-1, with 7 bases matching TRBD1. The CDR3 totals 13 residues. Germline V gene sequence: CDR1 SNHLY, CDR2 FYNNEI. J was trimmed by 0 bases and V by 7 bases; bases with no gene match: 2.

This clone was observed a handful of times. The rearrangement links TRBV19 to TRBJ2-7; 7 bases align to TRBD1. Per germline, CDR1 LNHDA and CDR2 SQIVND (reference sequence). V lost 10 bases and J lost 4; bases outside the gene matches: 10. This CDR3 is built from 13 residues. CDR3 DNA sequence: TGTGCCACCAGACAGGGCGGTCGATACGAGCAGTACTTC. Its translation: CATRQGGRYEQYF.

This clone was recorded a few times. The genes are TRBV7-9 and TRBJ1-3; no firm D call. V lost 5 bases, J lost 1 base, and 9 bases lay in between. From germline, CDR1 is SEHNR and CDR2 FQNEAQ (reference sequence). This CDR3 is built from 14 residues. CDR3 bases: TGTGCCAGCAGCCAAGGAGTTTCTGGAAACACCATATATTTT. Amino acid sequence: CASSQGVSGNTIYF.

This sequence joins TRBV7-2 and TRBJ2-7; 9 nucleotides line up with TRBD2. CDR1 is SGHTA and CDR2 is FQGNSA in the germline V gene. The CDR3 runs 15 residues. Trimming at V came to 7 bases and at J to 4 bases, leaving 11 bases not matched to a gene. DNA of the CDR3: TGTGCCAGCACCCCAGGCCTAGCGGGGACGTACGAGCAGTACTTC. Its protein product is CASTPGLAGTYEQYF.

The gene calls are TRBV5-1 and TRBJ2-7; 13 bases are shared with TRBD2. There are 17 residues in the CDR3. Germline CDR1 and CDR2: SGHRS and YFSETQ. V was clipped by 2 bases and J by 5 bases; unmatched bases: 10. Here the CDR3 DNA reads TGCGCCAGCAGCTTTGGACTAGCGGGGGTGGGAATGGACGAGCAGTACTTC. Its protein is CASSFGLAGVGMDEQYF.

This clone was observed a few times. The chain recombines TRBV5-1 with TRBJ2-5; 10 nucleotides match TRBD2. The CDR3 sequence is 15 residues long. After removal of 2 bases from V and 4 bases from J, the junction contained 5 bases not matched to a gene. The V gene's germline CDR1 is SGHRS and CDR2 YFSETQ. CDR3 residues: CASSFSGRAGETQYF. CDR3 DNA sequence: TGCGCCAGCAGCTTCAGCGGGAGGGCGGGAGAGACCCAGTACTTC.

The genes are TRBV5-1 and TRBJ2-7; 9 nucleotides line up with TRBD1. The CDR3 is 15 residues long. Trimming at V came to 0 bases and at J to 4 bases, leaving 5 bases not matched to a gene. Per germline, CDR1 SGHRS and CDR2 YFSETQ. This CDR3 is CASSLEPGQGYEQYF. The CDR3 DNA reads as TGCGCCAGCAGCTTGGAGCCGGGACAGGGTTACGAGCAGTACTTC.

The rearrangement uses TRBV19 and TRBJ1-6; D call uncertain. Trimming stripped 7 bases from V and 9 bases from J, with 19 bases between. This CDR3 has 15 residues. The germline CDR1 and CDR2 sequences are LNHDA and SQIVND (reference sequence). CDR3 protein: CASNPRREAGSPLHF. The DNA for the CDR3 is TGTGCCAGTAACCCTCGGAGGGAAGCGGGTTCACCCCTCCACTTT.

The chain combines TRBV5-6 with TRBJ2-4; tentative D call: TRBD2 (7 bases). Germline CDR1 SGHDT, CDR2 YYEEEE. The V end lost 3 bases, the J end lost 1 base, and 20 bases lay between the germline ends. The CDR3 has 18 residues. The CDR3: CASSSRARGAAAKNIQYF. Here the CDR3 DNA reads TGTGCCAGCAGCTCGAGAGCACGGGGGGCTGCTGCCAAAAACATTCAGTACTTC. The full variable domain, its missing parts supplied by reference TRBV5-6 and TRBJ2-4, is DAGVTQSPTHLIKTRGQQVTLRCSPKSGHDTVSWYQQALGQGPQFIFQYYEEEERQRGNFPDRFSGHQFPNYSSELNVNALLLGDSALYLCASSSRARGAAAKNIQYFGAGTRLSVL.

The chain links TRBV5-1 to TRBJ2-1; 7 bases align to TRBD1. This CDR3 region has 15 residues. V lost 4 bases, J lost 4 bases, and 8 bases stayed unmatched. Per germline, CDR1 SGHRS and CDR2 YFSETQ. DNA for the CDR3: TGCGCCAGCAGCCAGCAGGGGGATTCTTACAATGAGCAGTTCTTC. This gives the protein CASSQQGDSYNEQFF.

DNA of the CDR3: TGTGCCAGCAGCCATGGGGCCAACGTCCTGACTTTC. Translation gives CASSHGANVLTF. The rearrangement links TRBV11-3 to TRBJ2-6; no definite D call. CDR1 is SGHNT and CDR2 is YENEEA in the germline V gene. The CDR3 loop spans 12 amino acids. The ends were cut back, 5 bases at V and 3 bases at J, with 2 bases in the middle.

The chain recombines TRBV11-2 with TRBJ2-3, with TRBD2 identical over 10 bases. This CDR3 comprises 17 residues. Germline CDR1 is SGHAT and CDR2 is FQNNGV. V lost 1 base and J lost 2; bases outside the gene matches: 6. The CDR3 region is CASSLVFGLADTDTQYF. DNA of the CDR3: TGTGCCAGCAGCTTAGTGTTCGGACTAGCGGACACAGATACGCAGTATTTT.

The sample holds a few counts of this clone. The chain joins TRBV2 to TRBJ2-1; perhaps TRBD2 as D (5 bases). This CDR3 comprises 14 residues. Germline V gene data show CDR1 as SNHLY and CDR2 as FYNNEI. V was cut by 7 bases and J by 8 bases, with 18 bases left in between. CDR3 nucleotides: TGTGCCAGCACCCCTAGCTGGGTTTGGGATGAGCAGTTCTTC. Residues: CASTPSWVWDEQFF.

The chain combines TRBV6-5 with TRBJ2-5, with TRBD2 as a possible D gene (6 bases). The CDR3 length is 13 residues. Germline loops: CDR1 MNHEY, CDR2 SVGAGI. Trimming left V 5 bases short and J 4 bases short, with 11 bases between. Here the CDR3 DNA reads TGTGCCAGCAGTCGACTAGTTGGAGAGACCCAGTACTTC. This sequence encodes CASSRLVGETQYF.

The rearrangement links TRBV29-1 to TRBJ2-3; D is possibly TRBD2 (5 bases). V gave up 4 bases and J gave up 2 bases, with 10 bases separating them. Germline-derived CDR1 and CDR2 are SQVTM and ANQGSEA. The CDR3 is 13 amino acids. The CDR3 region is CSVGSSATDTQYF. In nucleotides, the CDR3 is TGCAGCGTTGGAAGTAGCGCCACAGATACGCAGTATTTT.

The chain carries TRBV29-1 and TRBJ1-1; 7 nucleotides line up with TRBD1. The germline gives CDR1 SQVTM, CDR2 ANQGSEA. Trimming at V came to 5 bases and at J to 1 base, leaving 4 bases not matched to a gene. There are 13 residues in the CDR3. The CDR3 DNA reads TGCAGCGTTCAGAGGGACAGGAACACTGAAGCTTTCTTT. Its translation: CSVQRDRNTEAFF.

The rearrangement joins TRBV27 to TRBJ1-2, with a weak D call TRBD1 (6 bases). Germline-derived CDR1 and CDR2 are MNHEY and SMNVEV (reference sequence). V dropped 3 bases and J dropped 6 bases, with 8 bases sitting between them. This CDR3 has 12 amino acids. The CDR3 coding sequence is TGTGCCAGCAGTTTGGCAGGGGATGGCTACACCTTC. Protein sequence: CASSLAGDGYTF.

V gene TRBV25-1 combines with J gene TRBJ1-4; D is possibly TRBD1 (5 bases). V was shortened by 11 bases and J by 5 bases, with 15 bases between the two germline ends. This CDR3 has 13 amino acids. Germline CDR1 MGHDK, CDR2 SYGVNS. The CDR3 sequence is CAASDSLNEKLFF. For the CDR3, the DNA is TGTGCCGCGTCTGACAGCCTAAATGAAAAACTGTTTTTT.

The gene calls are TRBV5-6 and TRBJ1-5; a weak D match, TRBD1 (5 bases). V was cut by 3 bases and J by 0 bases, with 19 bases left in between. CDR3 length: 18 residues. Per germline, CDR1 SGHDT and CDR2 YYEEEE. The CDR3 sequence is CASSSGLNGAYSNQPQHF. The CDR3 DNA follows: TGTGCCAGCAGCTCCGGACTAAACGGGGCTTATAGCAATCAGCCCCAGCATTTT.

This clone showed up just a few times. The chain joins TRBV6-1 to TRBJ2-7; D is perhaps TRBD1 (6 bases). The CDR3 sequence is 13 residues long. The germline V gene has CDR1 MNHNS and CDR2 SASEGT. The ends were cut back, 5 bases at V and 2 bases at J, with 10 bases in the middle. CDR3 DNA: TGTGCCAGCAGTTCCCGGACAGCCTACGAGCAGTACTTC. Encoded protein: CASSSRTAYEQYF.

This clone was observed a few times. The chain joins TRBV18 to TRBJ1-6; D not certain. Germline CDR1 is KGHSH and CDR2 is LQKENI. The CDR3 is 13 amino acids. Trimming cost V 2 bases and J 7 bases, with 6 bases left between them. In DNA, the CDR3 is TGTGCCAGCTCACCATCGGAGAATTCACCCCTCCACTTT. It codes for CASSPSENSPLHF.